The 27 T cell receptor beta chains presented below share a single source sample, sequenced in a study of blood T cell repertoires in COVID-19. The repertoire was sequenced with immunoSEQ multiplex PCR; TCRdb's copy has only in-frame clones and lacks some. The sample holds 250,000 to 350,000 clones, over 75% seen once. The sequenced material came from peripheral blood. These receptor sequences come from a man between 18 and 29 years old with active or convalescent COVID-19.

J is TRBJ1-1 and V is TRBV9; D may be TRBD1 (5 bases). Germline CDR1 reads SGDLS; CDR2 reads YYNGEE. CDR3 length equals 13 residues. V lost 3 bases, J lost 3 bases, and 9 bases lay in between. The CDR3 DNA is TGTGCCAGCAGCGGACAGCTCCACACTGAAGCTTTCTTT. It codes for CASSGQLHTEAFF. The whole variable domain, remainder taken from reference TRBV9 and TRBJ1-1, is DSGVTQTPKHLITATGQRVTLRCSPRSGDLSVYWYQQSLDQGLQFLIQYYNGEERAKGNILERFSAQQFPDLHSELNLSSLELGDSALYFCASSGQLHTEAFFGQGTRLTVV.

This sequence joins TRBV29-1 and TRBJ1-2; the D gene is possibly TRBD1 (5 bases). The V end was cut by 7 bases, the J end by 7 bases, with 19 bases between. This CDR3 contains 13 residues. Per germline, CDR1 SQVTM and CDR2 ANQGSEA. CDR3 sequence reads: CSGGDGGVRGYTF. The CDR3 DNA reads TGCAGCGGCGGGGACGGGGGAGTACGTGGCTACACCTTC.

The V gene is TRBV3-1 (or the pseudogene TRBV3-2), the J gene TRBJ1-2, with 7 bases that match TRBD1. After removal of 1 base from V and 3 bases from J, the junction contained 5 bases not matched to a gene. The CDR3 has 15 residues. Germline V gives CDR1 LGHDT, CDR2 YNNKEL (reference sequence). The CDR3 DNA is TGTGCCAGCAGCCAAGTTACCACAGGGGACTATGGCTACACCTTC. Translation: CASSQVTTGDYGYTF.

The V call is TRBV10-1, the J call TRBJ2-3; TRBD1 aligns across 9 bases. The germline gives CDR1 WNHNN, CDR2 SYGVQD (reference sequence). The CDR3 consists of 15 residues. The junction had 5 bases not matched to a gene; V was cut back by 4 bases and J by 3 bases. CDR3 coding DNA: TGCGCCAGCAGTGGGGCAGGACAGGGGACAGATACGCAGTATTTT. Translated: CASSGAGQGTDTQYF.

This chain joins TRBV19 and TRBJ1-1, with D perhaps matching TRBD1 (5 bases). The germline V gene encodes CDR1 LNHDA and CDR2 SQIVND (reference sequence). This CDR3 contains 17 residues. Trimming shortened V by 1 base and J by 0 bases, and 15 bases separated the two germline ends. The CDR3 DNA follows: TGTGCCAGTAGTATAGTACAGGCTTACCGGATGAACACTGAAGCTTTCTTT. Its translation is CASSIVQAYRMNTEAFF.

The J gene is TRBJ1-1, the V gene TRBV2, with 8 positions matching TRBD1. The length of the CDR3 is 14 residues. The ends lost 1 base at V and 4 bases at J; junction bases unmatched: 2. Germline CDR1 and CDR2: SNHLY and FYNNEI. CDR3: CASSEVGTGTEAFF. CDR3 DNA sequence: TGTGCCAGCAGTGAAGTGGGGACAGGCACTGAAGCTTTCTTT.

This clone came up a few times. J is TRBJ1-5 and V is TRBV12-2. TRBV12-2 is assigned pseudogene status. The CDR3 consists of 15 residues. The CDR3 nucleotides are TGTGCAAGTCGCTTAGGGAGTGTCAGCAATCAGCCCCAGCATTTT. Its protein product is CASRLGSVSNQPQHF.

The chain couples TRBV3-1 (or the pseudogene TRBV3-2) to TRBJ2-6; 12 nucleotides align to TRBD1. Trimming removed 0 bases from V and 2 bases from J; junction bases left unmatched: 2. CDR1 LGHDT and CDR2 YNNKEL come from the germline V gene (reference sequence). CDR3 length: 18 amino acids. CDR3 sequence reads: CASSQDRDRGPGANVLTF. The CDR3 bases are TGTGCCAGCAGCCAAGATAGGGACAGGGGGCCTGGGGCCAACGTCCTGACTTTC.

This clone was seen a single time. The chain joins TRBV2 to TRBJ2-5; TRBD1 agrees at 11 bases. V lost 4 bases to trimming and J lost 9 bases; unmatched junction nucleotides: 25. The CDR3 length is 20 residues. Germline loops: CDR1 SNHLY, CDR2 FYNNEI. The CDR3 protein is CASSATTQGQGDGRRRAQYF. DNA of the CDR3: TGTGCCAGCAGTGCTACGACCCAGGGACAGGGGGACGGTCGGCGTAGGGCCCAGTACTTC.

V usage is TRBV9 and J usage is TRBJ2-5; 7 positions agree with TRBD2. This CDR3 spans 15 amino acids. V was pared by 4 bases and J by 1 base, with 7 bases of the junction left unmatched. The germline CDR1 and CDR2 sequences are SGDLS and YYNGEE. In nucleotides, the CDR3 is TGTGCCAGCAGCCCATCGGGGGGTATCCAAGAGACCCAGTACTTC. Translated: CASSPSGGIQETQYF.

V usage is TRBV4-1 and J usage is TRBJ1-2; TRBD1 agrees at 7 bases. CDR3 size: 12 residues. In germline, CDR1 is MGHRA, CDR2 YSYEKL. After removal of 3 bases from V and 8 bases from J, the junction contained 3 bases not matched to a gene. Written as DNA, the CDR3 is TGCGCCAGCAGCCAGACAGGGAACGGCTACACCTTC. Encoded protein: CASSQTGNGYTF.

This chain uses TRBV2 with TRBJ1-5; the match to TRBD1 covers 7 bases. V shed 8 bases, J shed 0 bases, and the junction held 7 bases outside the gene matches. The CDR3 consists of 15 residues. CDR1 and CDR2 from the germline V gene are SNHLY and FYNNEI. CDR3 nucleotide sequence: TGTGCCAGCCGGACAGGCCGGAATAGCAATCAGCCCCAGCATTTT. Protein product: CASRTGRNSNQPQHF.

This chain links TRBV7-2 with TRBJ2-1, with 7 bases fitting TRBD2. CDR1 and CDR2 from the germline V gene are SGHTA and FQGNSA. V dropped 4 bases and J dropped 2; count of bases not matched to a gene: 8. The CDR3 sequence is 16 residues long. The CDR3 sequence is CASSSDGDYPYNEQFF. The DNA for the CDR3 is TGTGCCAGCAGCTCTGATGGGGACTACCCCTACAATGAGCAGTTCTTC. Drawing the rest from reference TRBV7-2 and TRBJ2-1, the complete variable domain is GAGVSQSPSNKVTEKGKDVELRCDPISGHTALYWYRQSLGQGLEFLIYFQGNSAPDKSGLPSDRFSAERTGGSVSTLTIQRTQQEDSAVYLCASSSDGDYPYNEQFFGPGTRLTVL.

The chain is built from TRBV4-2 and TRBJ1-5, with D tentatively TRBD1 (5 bases). CDR1 and CDR2 from the germline V gene are LGHNA and YNFKEQ. The CDR3 is 15 residues long. Trimming took 4 bases from V and 4 from J, leaving 14 bases between them. DNA of the CDR3: TGTGCCAGCAGCCTAAGGGGCGTGGGGAATCAGCCCCAGCATTTT. Its translation is CASSLRGVGNQPQHF.

Written as DNA, the CDR3 is TGCGCCAGCAGCCAAGACCCGGGGCAGGGGACTGAAGCTTTCTTT. It codes for CASSQDPGQGTEAFF. The chain uses TRBV4-3 and TRBJ1-1, with D possibly being TRBD1 (6 bases). The CDR3 consists of 15 residues. Germline CDR1 and CDR2: LGHNA and YSLEER. V shed 0 bases and J shed 5 bases, with 13 bases lying between them.

The V gene is TRBV2, the J gene TRBJ1-2; D may be TRBD1 (6 bases). This CDR3 is built from 15 residues. Trimming pared 2 bases from V and 7 bases from J, leaving 17 bases between. Germline CDR1 is SNHLY and CDR2 is FYNNEI. The CDR3 reads CASSETGIALSGYTF. CDR3 nucleotide sequence: TGTGCCAGCAGTGAAACAGGGATTGCTTTAAGTGGCTACACCTTC.

V gene TRBV11-2 combines with J gene TRBJ2-7; the match to TRBD1 covers 7 bases. This CDR3 contains 15 residues. The trim removed 0 bases at V and 2 bases at J, leaving 4 bases unmatched. Germline loops: CDR1 SGHAT, CDR2 FQNNGV. The CDR3 DNA reads as TGTGCCAGCAGCTTAGATCGACAGGGTGCCTACGAGCAGTACTTC. Protein: CASSLDRQGAYEQYF.

The rearrangement uses TRBV5-1 and TRBJ2-1; 8 positions match TRBD2. Trimming removed 0 bases from V and 4 bases from J; junction bases left unmatched: 3. Germline values: CDR1 SGHRS, CDR2 YFSETQ. This CDR3 is 15 amino acids long. The CDR3 sequence is CASSLAVAGYNEQFF. The CDR3 nucleotides read TGCGCCAGCAGCTTGGCGGTAGCGGGGTACAATGAGCAGTTCTTC.

This clone turned up a few times. The rearrangement joins TRBV2 to TRBJ1-1; TRBD1 agrees at 9 bases. This CDR3 is 15 amino acids long. Germline-derived CDR1 and CDR2 are SNHLY and FYNNEI. With 7 bases clipped from V and 1 base from J, the junction kept 7 bases outside the gene matches. This CDR3 reads CASTHPGQGNTEAFF. In DNA form, the CDR3 reads TGTGCCAGCACCCACCCGGGACAGGGGAACACTGAAGCTTTCTTT.

The genes are TRBV19 and TRBJ2-2; D gene uncertain. V was trimmed by 6 bases and J by 6 bases, leaving 8 bases between them. CDR1 and CDR2 (germline): LNHDA, SQIVND (reference sequence). CDR3 length equals 12 residues. The CDR3: CASRSFAGELFF. The CDR3 DNA reads as TGTGCCAGTAGGTCTTTCGCCGGGGAGCTGTTTTTT.

This clone was seen only a few times. The chain links TRBV5-1 to TRBJ2-7; maybe TRBD1 (6 bases). The germline V and J ends were trimmed by 1 base and 3 bases, with 20 bases remaining between them. Germline V gene lookup returns CDR1 SGHRS and CDR2 YFSETQ. The CDR3 length is 17 residues. Here the CDR3 reads CASSLMTGFSRDYEQYF. CDR3 nucleotides: TGCGCCAGCAGCTTGATGACAGGCTTTAGTCGAGACTACGAGCAGTACTTC.

The CDR3 bases are TGTGCCACCACCCCCGGAGGGGGCCGTGAGCAGTTCTTC. Amino acids: CATTPGGGREQFF. J is TRBJ2-1 and V is TRBV27; D is possibly TRBD1 (7 bases). Looked up from germline, CDR1 is MNHEY and CDR2 is SMNVEV (reference sequence). There are 13 residues in the CDR3. V shed 10 bases and J shed 9 bases, with 19 bases lying between them.

This chain connects TRBV2 to TRBJ2-7; 11 bases map to TRBD2. Trimming took 7 bases from V and 0 from J; bases not matched to a gene: 8. Germline CDR1 SNHLY, CDR2 FYNNEI. The CDR3 is 16 amino acids. The CDR3 here is CASINVAGGSSYEQYF. The CDR3 coding sequence is TGTGCCAGCATCAACGTAGCGGGGGGGAGCTCCTACGAGCAGTACTTC.

The V and J genes are TRBV29-1 and TRBJ1-4, with a tentative D call TRBD1 (6 bases). This CDR3 has 14 residues. Trimming stripped 6 bases from V and 7 bases from J, with 18 bases between. In germline, CDR1 is SQVTM, CDR2 ANQGSEA. The CDR3 sequence is CSVSRGARGEKLFF. The CDR3 DNA reads TGCAGCGTGTCGCGGGGGGCGCGGGGTGAAAAACTGTTTTTT.

The chain is built from TRBV5-6 and TRBJ1-1; D ambiguous. Trimming shortened V by 0 bases and J by 0 bases, and 6 bases separated the two germline ends. CDR1 SGHDT and CDR2 YYEEEE come from the germline V gene. The CDR3 extends over 14 amino acids. DNA of the CDR3: TGTGCCAGCAGCTTGGCTTATTTGAACACTGAAGCTTTCTTT. Translation gives CASSLAYLNTEAFF.

This clone was detected only a few times. The genes are TRBV14 and TRBJ2-1, with TRBD2 matching 8 bases. Germline V gives CDR1 SGHDN, CDR2 FVKESK. Trimming took 1 base from V and 14 from J; bases not matched to a gene: 4. The CDR3 totals 12 residues. Here the CDR3 reads CASSQVGLAEFF. Written as DNA, the CDR3 is TGTGCCAGCAGCCAAGTTGGACTAGCTGAGTTCTTC. Supplemented by reference TRBV14 and TRBJ2-1, the full variable domain reads EAGVTQFPSHSVIEKGQTVTLRCDPISGHDNLYWYRRVMGKEIKFLLHFVKESKQDESGMPNNRFLAERTGGTYSTLKVQPAELEDSGVYFCASSQVGLAEFFGPGTRLTVL.

The J gene is TRBJ2-5, the V gene TRBV11-3, with 9 positions matching TRBD2. The V and J ends lost 4 bases and 5 bases, in that order; junction bases with no gene match: 8. CDR1 SGHNT and CDR2 YENEEA come from the germline V gene. This CDR3 has 15 residues. The DNA of the CDR3 is TGTGCCAGCAGCTCGCGGGGGGGCATTGGCGAGACCCAGTACTTC. Its protein product is CASSSRGGIGETQYF. The whole variable domain, remainder taken from reference TRBV11-3 and TRBJ2-5, is EAGVVQSPRYKIIEKKQPVAFWCNPISGHNTLYWYLQNLGQGPELLIRYENEEAVDDSQLPKDRFSAERLKGVDSTLKIQPAELGDSAVYLCASSSRGGIGETQYFGPGTRLLVL.